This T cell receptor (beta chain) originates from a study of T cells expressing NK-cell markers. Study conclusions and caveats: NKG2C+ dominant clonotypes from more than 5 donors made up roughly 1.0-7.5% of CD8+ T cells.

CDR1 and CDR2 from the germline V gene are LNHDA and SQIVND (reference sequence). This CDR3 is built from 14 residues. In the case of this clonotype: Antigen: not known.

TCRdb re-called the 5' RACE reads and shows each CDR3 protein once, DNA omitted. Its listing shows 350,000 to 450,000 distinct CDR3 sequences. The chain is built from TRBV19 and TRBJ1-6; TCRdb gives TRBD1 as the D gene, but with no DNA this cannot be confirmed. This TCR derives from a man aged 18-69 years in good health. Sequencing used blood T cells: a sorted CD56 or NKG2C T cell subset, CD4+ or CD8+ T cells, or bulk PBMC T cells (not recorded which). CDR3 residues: CASSPRDRASPLHF. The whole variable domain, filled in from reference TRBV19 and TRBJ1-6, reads DGGITQSPKYLFRKEGQNVTLSCEQNLNHDAMYWYRQDPGQGLRLIYYSQIVNDFQKGDIAEGYSVSREKKESFPLTVTSAQKNPTAFYLCASSPRDRASPLHFGNGTRLTVT.